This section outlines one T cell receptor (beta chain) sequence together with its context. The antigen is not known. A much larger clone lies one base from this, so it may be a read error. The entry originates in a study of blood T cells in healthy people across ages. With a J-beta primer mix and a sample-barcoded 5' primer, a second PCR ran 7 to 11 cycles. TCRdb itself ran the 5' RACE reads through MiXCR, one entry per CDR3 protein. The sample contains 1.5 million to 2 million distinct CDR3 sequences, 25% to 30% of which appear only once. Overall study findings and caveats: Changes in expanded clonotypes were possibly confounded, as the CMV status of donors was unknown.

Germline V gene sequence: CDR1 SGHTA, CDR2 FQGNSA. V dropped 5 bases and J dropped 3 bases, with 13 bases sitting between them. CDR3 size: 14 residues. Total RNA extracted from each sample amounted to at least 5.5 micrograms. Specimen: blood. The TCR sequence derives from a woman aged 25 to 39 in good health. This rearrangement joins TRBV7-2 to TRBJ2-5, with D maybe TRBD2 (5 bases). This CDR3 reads CASSHRLTKETQYF. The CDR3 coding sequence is TGTGCCAGCAGCCACAGACTAACCAAAGAGACCCAGTACTTC.